The table lists the clone carrying this TCR beta chain with a few counts. V trimming: 3 bases; J trimming: 5 bases; junction bases outside the gene matches: 7. The germline V gene has CDR1 LGHNA and CDR2 YSLEER. The CDR3 extends over 15 amino acids. This specimen comes from a study of siplizumab effects on memory and regulatory T cells. Clones were sequenced by immunoSEQ multiplex PCR, and TCRdb holds only the in-frame ones, with some missing. The sample shows 75,000 to 95,000 clones, about 90% of them seen only once. The sequenced sample consisted of CD4+ T cells sorted from blood. This clonotype was obtained from a human donor in good health. J is TRBJ2-1 and V is TRBV4-3, with 7 nucleotides matching TRBD1. Written as DNA, the CDR3 is TGCGCCAGCAGCCATGGACAGGCCTGGGACAATGAGCAGTTCTTC. It specifies CASSHGQAWDNEQFF.